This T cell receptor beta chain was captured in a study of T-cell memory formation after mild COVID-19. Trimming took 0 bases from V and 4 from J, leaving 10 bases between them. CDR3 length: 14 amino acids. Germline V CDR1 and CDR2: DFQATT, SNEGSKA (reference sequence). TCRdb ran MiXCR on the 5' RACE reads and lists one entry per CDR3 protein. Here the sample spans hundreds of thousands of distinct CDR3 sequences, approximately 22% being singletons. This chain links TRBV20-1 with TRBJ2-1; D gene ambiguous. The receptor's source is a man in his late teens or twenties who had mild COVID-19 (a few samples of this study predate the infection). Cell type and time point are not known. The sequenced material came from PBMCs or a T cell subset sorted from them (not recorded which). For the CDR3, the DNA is TGCAGTGCTAGAGATCCGGGTCTGTACAATGAGCAGTTCTTC. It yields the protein CSARDPGLYNEQFF.